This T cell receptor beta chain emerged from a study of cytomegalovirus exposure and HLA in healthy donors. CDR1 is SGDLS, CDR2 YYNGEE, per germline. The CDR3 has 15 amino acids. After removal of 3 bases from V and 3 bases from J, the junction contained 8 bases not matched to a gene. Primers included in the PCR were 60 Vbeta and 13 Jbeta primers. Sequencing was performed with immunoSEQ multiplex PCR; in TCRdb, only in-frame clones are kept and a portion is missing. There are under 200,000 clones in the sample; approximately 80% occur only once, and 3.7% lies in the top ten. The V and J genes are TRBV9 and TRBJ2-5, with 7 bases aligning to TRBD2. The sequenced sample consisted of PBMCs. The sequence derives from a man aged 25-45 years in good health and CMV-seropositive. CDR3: CASSANWGGEETQYF. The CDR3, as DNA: TGTGCCAGCAGCGCCAACTGGGGAGGGGAAGAGACCCAGTACTTC. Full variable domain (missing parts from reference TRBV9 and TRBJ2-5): DSGVTQTPKHLITATGQRVTLRCSPRSGDLSVYWYQQSLDQGLQFLIQYYNGEERAKGNILERFSAQQFPDLHSELNLSSLELGDSALYFCASSANWGGEETQYFGPGTRLLVL.